This TCR beta chain was recovered during a study of shared clonotypes between healthy human individuals. Looking at the study overall: Each donor's CD8 memory used one plate, CD8 naive two, each CD4 subset three. The study, taken as a whole, reports: Relative to memory subsets, naive subsets generally showed larger estimated richness. It was only blood that was sampled, and tissue repertoires likely differ.

Germline V gene lookup returns CDR1 LNHDA and CDR2 SQIVND (reference sequence). V was shortened by 3 bases and J by 2 bases, with 11 bases between the two germline ends. This CDR3 has 15 residues. The sample holds one count of this clone. Its antigen remains unidentified. Assay: immunoSEQ multiplex PCR; the TCRdb copy retains only in-frame clones and omits some. The top ten hold roughly 0.13% of the sample, which has under 2,500,000 clones, 95% seen once. Sequencing was carried out using naive CD4+ T cells sorted from blood. The subset was: CD45RA+ positively selected. The V gene is TRBV19, the J gene TRBJ1-5, with D tentatively TRBD1 (6 bases). The origin of this receptor is a man between 18 and 35 years old in good health. CDR3 coding DNA: TGTGCCAGTAGTATCCTCTCAGGGGGCAATCAGCCCCAGCATTTT. This translates into CASSILSGGNQPQHF.